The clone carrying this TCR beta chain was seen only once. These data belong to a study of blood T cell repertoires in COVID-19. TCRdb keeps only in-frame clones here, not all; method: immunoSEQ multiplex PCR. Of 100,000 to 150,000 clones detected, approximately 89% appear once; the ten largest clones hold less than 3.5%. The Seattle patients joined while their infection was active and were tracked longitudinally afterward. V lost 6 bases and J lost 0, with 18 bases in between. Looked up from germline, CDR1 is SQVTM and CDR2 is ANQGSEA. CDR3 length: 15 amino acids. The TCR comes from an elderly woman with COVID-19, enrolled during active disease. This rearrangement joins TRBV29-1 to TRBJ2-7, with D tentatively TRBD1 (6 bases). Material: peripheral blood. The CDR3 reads CSVAAVRGTSYEQYF. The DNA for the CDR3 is TGCAGCGTGGCGGCGGTAAGGGGGACCTCCTACGAGCAGTACTTC.